This passage covers 24 T cell receptor beta chains from one sample sequenced in a study of T cell clonality in common variable immunodeficiency. Sequenced by immunoSEQ multiplex PCR; TCRdb stores in-frame clones only, minus some. Listed for the sample are tens of thousands of clones, none seen a single time. Material for sequencing was peripheral blood mononuclear cells. The source of these receptors is a person aged 18 to 75 in good health.

This clone was counted at least ten times. The DNA ends 3 residues before the CDR3 does, and the rest of the CDR3 is filled in from the germline J gene. The chain is built from TRBV29-1 and TRBJ2-7, with 10 bases fitting TRBD1. Losses at the gene ends were 5 bases for V and 5 bases for J; bases not matched to a gene: 6. The CDR3 is 13 amino acids. CDR1 SQVTM and CDR2 ANQGSEA come from the germline V gene. Incomplete CDR3 DNA: TGCAGCGTTTACCCCGGACAGGGGGACGAG. Protein product: CSVYPGQGDE. The full CDR3 protein is CSVYPGQGDEQYF.

Remarks on this clone: The DNA ends 3 residues before the CDR3 does, and the rest of the CDR3 is filled in from the germline J gene. This rearrangement joins TRBV5-6 to TRBJ2-3, with D perhaps matching TRBD1 (6 bases). Germline assignment: CDR1 SGHDT and CDR2 YYEEEE. This CDR3 region has 15 residues. The sequenced part of the CDR3 DNA is TGTGCCAGCAGCTTGCCCCTACAGGGCCGAGAGACG. The encoded protein is CASSLPLQGRET. The complete CDR3 protein is CASSLPLQGRETQYF.

Of note for this clone: The read halts 3 residues ahead of the CDR3 end, with the missing end drawn from the germline J gene. The gene calls are TRBV6-4 and TRBJ1-1; 8 nucleotides agree with TRBD1. This CDR3 comprises 14 residues. CDR1 MRHNA and CDR2 SNTAGT come from the germline V gene. Losses at the gene ends were 6 bases for V and 1 base for J; bases not matched to a gene: 4. CDR3 in amino acids: CASSDGQGNTEAFF. CDR3 DNA, as far as it was read: TGTGCCAGCAGCGACGGACAGGGGAACACTGAA.

The table lists this clone with many counts. The CDR3 extends 3 residues past the end of the read, so its final part is completed from the germline J gene. The V call is TRBV5-1, the J call TRBJ1-1; 9 nucleotides align to TRBD1. Germline V gene data show CDR1 as SGHRS and CDR2 as YFSETQ. The CDR3 spans 15 residues. With 0 bases clipped from V and 4 bases from J, the junction kept 4 bases outside the gene matches. The DNA read from the CDR3 is TGCGCCAGCAGCTTGGCGCCGGGACAGGGCACTGAA. Translating gives CASSLAPGQGTE. The CDR3 in full is CASSLAPGQGTEAFF.

This clone was seen repeatedly, ten times or more. The CDR3 is cut off 3 residues early in the read; its end comes from the germline J gene. The chain is built from TRBV7-2 and TRBJ2-7, with 9 positions matching TRBD2. The CDR3 runs 15 residues. V trimming: 6 bases; J trimming: 5 bases; junction bases outside the gene matches: 11. The germline V gene has CDR1 SGHTA and CDR2 FQGNSA. The CDR3 DNA, read in part, is TGTGCCAGCAGTCCTTGGAGCGGGAGGACTAACGAG. This sequence encodes CASSPWSGRTNE. The CDR3, in full, reads CASSPWSGRTNEQYF. Drawing the rest from reference TRBV7-2 and TRBJ2-7, the complete variable domain is GAGVSQSPSNKVTEKGKDVELRCDPISGHTALYWYRQSLGQGLEFLIYFQGNSAPDKSGLPSDRFSAERTGGSVSTLTIQRTQQEDSAVYLCASSPWSGRTNEQYFGPGTRLTVT.

This clone was seen repeatedly, ten times or more. The read is 3 residues too short to cover the CDR3 end, so that end is filled in from the germline J gene. Other DNA sequences of this sample code for an identical CDR3. J is TRBJ2-7 and V is TRBV5-1; 7 bases map to TRBD2. CDR1 is SGHRS, CDR2 YFSETQ, per germline. V was clipped by 6 bases and J by 0 bases; unmatched bases: 18. The CDR3 runs 18 residues. CDR3 sequence: CASTSGLSIRTHSYEQYF. The part of the CDR3 DNA that was read is TGCGCCAGCACTTCGGGACTATCGATTCGGACCCACTCCTACGAG.

This clone has a count of ten or more. The read is 3 residues too short to cover the CDR3 end, so that end is filled in from the germline J gene. The chain combines TRBV2 with TRBJ1-2; TRBD1 matches at 7 bases. CDR3 length equals 15 residues. Germline V gene lookup returns CDR1 SNHLY and CDR2 FYNNEI. With V trimmed by 7 bases and J by 0 bases, 8 bases remained unmatched. The DNA read from the CDR3 is TGTGCCAGCAAATGGTCCGGGACAGCTAACTATGGC. Amino acid sequence: CASKWSGTANYG. The entire CDR3 sequence reads CASKWSGTANYGYTF. The full variable domain, its missing parts supplied by reference TRBV2 and TRBJ1-2, is EPEVTQTPSHQVTQMGQEVILRCVPISNHLYFYWYRQILGQKVEFLVSFYNNEISEKSEIFDDQFSVERPDGSNFTLKIRSTKLEDSAMYFCASKWSGTANYGYTFGSGTRLTVV.

This clone was counted at least ten times. The CDR3 is cut off 3 residues early in the read; its end comes from the germline J gene. The J gene is TRBJ1-5, the V gene TRBV4-2; the match to TRBD1 covers 10 bases. Germline CDR1 is LGHNA and CDR2 is YNFKEQ. There are 16 residues in the CDR3. V lost 1 base to trimming and J lost 7 bases; unmatched junction nucleotides: 7. CDR3 sequence: CASSQVSGTGEQPQHF. CDR3 bases read: TGTGCCAGCAGCCAAGTCTCTGGGACAGGGGAACAGCCC.

This clone was detected ten times or more. The read halts 3 residues ahead of the CDR3 end, with the missing end drawn from the germline J gene. The chain links TRBV7-9 to TRBJ2-3; D gene uncertain. V was cut by 5 bases and J by 2 bases, with 5 bases left in between. The germline V gene has CDR1 SEHNR and CDR2 FQNEAQ (reference sequence). The CDR3 length is 12 residues. The CDR3 loop is CASSQNTDTQYF. CDR3 bases read: TGTGCCAGCAGCCAAAACACAGATACG.

This clone was detected ten times or more. The read ends 3 residues shy of where the CDR3 ends; the end is completed using the germline J gene. The chain links TRBV5-4 to TRBJ1-2; TRBD1 is a possible D gene (6 bases). The length of the CDR3 is 13 residues. Germline loops: CDR1 SGHNT, CDR2 YYREEE (reference sequence). The DNA read from the CDR3 is TGTGCCAGCAGCTTAGCAGGGGCGCGGGGC. It is translated as CASSLAGARG. The complete CDR3 sequence is CASSLAGARGYTF.

This clone was detected ten times or more. The read ends 3 residues early relative to the CDR3; the germline J gene fills the gap. The V gene is TRBV7-3, the J gene TRBJ2-1; D uncertain. V shed 5 bases and J shed 5 bases, with 28 bases lying between them. The CDR3 is made up of 19 amino acids. Per germline, CDR1 SGHTA and CDR2 FQGTGA. CDR3 bases read: TGTGCCAGCAGCCTAAAAGACCTGACAAGTTATATTACCGACAATGAG. Its protein is CASSLKDLTSYITDNE. In full, the CDR3 is CASSLKDLTSYITDNEQFF.

This clone has a count of ten or more. Coverage ceases 3 residues before the CDR3 finishes, and the germline J gene fills in the end. The genes are TRBV5-4 and TRBJ2-7; D remains unclear. From germline, CDR1 is SGHNT and CDR2 YYREEE (reference sequence). This CDR3 is 11 amino acids long. Trimming removed 3 bases at V and 6 bases at J, with 7 bases between. Partial CDR3 DNA: TGTGCCAGCAGCTCCTATGGCGAG. As protein: CASSSYGE. In full, the CDR3 is CASSSYGEQYF. The full variable domain, completed using reference TRBV5-4 and TRBJ2-7, is ETGVTQSPTHLIKTRGQQVTLRCSSQSGHNTVSWYQQALGQGPQFIFQYYREEENGRGNFPPRFSGLQFPNYSSELNVNALELDDSALYLCASSSYGEQYFGPGTRLTVT.

In its sample, this clone was seen many times. The read comes to an end 3 residues before the CDR3 does, leaving the germline J gene to fill in the end. This chain links TRBV19 with TRBJ1-2; 12 positions match TRBD1. Germline assignment: CDR1 LNHDA and CDR2 SQIVND (reference sequence). The CDR3 covers 16 residues. This CDR3 reads CASMGQGALGPGGYTF. The CDR3 bases that were read are TGTGCCAGTATGGGACAGGGGGCGCTGGGCCCTGGAGGC.

This clone was counted a few times. Sequencing ends 3 residues short of the CDR3 end; the germline J gene provides the rest. The chain has TRBV6-2 or TRBV6-3 and TRBJ2-2; no clear D. The length of the CDR3 is 11 residues. Germline values: CDR1 MNHEY, CDR2 SVGEGT. The CDR3 reads CASSSEAPLFF. The part of the CDR3 DNA that was read is TGTGCCAGCAGTTCCGAGGCACCG.

This clone appeared many times. The read finishes 3 residues shy of the CDR3 end, and the germline J gene is used to complete it. This sequence joins TRBV4-2 and TRBJ2-3; D remains ambiguous. CDR1 is LGHNA, CDR2 YNFKEQ, per germline. Trimming took 4 bases from V and 2 from J, leaving 4 bases between them. The CDR3 runs 12 residues. The part of the CDR3 DNA that was read is TGTGCCAGCAGCCCTAACACAGATACG. Protein: CASSPNTDT. Given in full, the CDR3 is CASSPNTDTQYF.

This clone was seen ten or more times. The read halts 3 residues ahead of the CDR3 end, with the missing end drawn from the germline J gene. This rearrangement joins TRBV5-4 to TRBJ2-2, with D possibly being TRBD2 (5 bases). V shed 4 bases and J shed 4 bases, with 11 bases lying between them. This CDR3 has 14 residues. From germline, CDR1 is SGHNT and CDR2 YYREEE (reference sequence). Partial CDR3 DNA: TGTGCCAGCAGCCTCAGCGGTTCCACCGGGGAG. Protein: CASSLSGSTGE. The whole CDR3 region reads CASSLSGSTGELFF.

By sample fraction, this clone is medium-sized. Coverage ceases 3 residues before the CDR3 finishes, and the germline J gene fills in the end. V is TRBV10-3 and J is TRBJ1-1; possible D gene TRBD1, 5 bases. V was shortened by 6 bases and J by 1 base, with 6 bases between the two germline ends. The CDR3 sequence is 12 residues long. Looked up from germline, CDR1 is ENHRY and CDR2 is SYGVKD. The sequenced part of the CDR3 DNA is TGTGCCATCAGCAGGGAGAACACTGAA. Protein sequence: CAISRENTE. The full CDR3 sequence reads CAISRENTEAFF.

This clone was detected many times. The sequence runs out 3 residues before the end of the CDR3; the remainder is reconstructed from the germline J gene. This rearrangement joins TRBV19 to TRBJ2-6; possible D gene TRBD1, 6 bases. The ends were cut back, 9 bases at V and 0 bases at J, with 12 bases in the middle. The CDR3 totals 15 residues. In germline, CDR1 is LNHDA, CDR2 SQIVND (reference sequence). The sequenced part of the CDR3 DNA is TGTGCCAGCAGCACAGGGAACTCTGGGGCCAACGTC. Translating it yields CASSTGNSGANV. The CDR3 in its entirety is CASSTGNSGANVLTF.

This clone was counted ten times or more. The read terminates 3 residues ahead of where the CDR3 ends, so the germline J gene completes it. The V gene is TRBV5-6, the J gene TRBJ2-7; TRBD1 agrees at 7 bases. This CDR3 is built from 15 residues. Trimming removed 2 bases from V and 3 bases from J; junction bases left unmatched: 8. Germline-derived CDR1 and CDR2 are SGHDT and YYEEEE. CDR3 sequence: CASSFRQGVVYEQYF. The covered CDR3 bases are TGTGCCAGCAGCTTTAGACAGGGTGTCGTCTACGAG.

The table lists this clone with many counts. Its ends do not fully match the called genes, so a read error is possible. The read is 3 residues too short to cover the CDR3 end, so that end is filled in from the germline J gene. The sample has other DNA sequences that encode this CDR3 too. This rearrangement joins TRBV6-1 to TRBJ1-3; TRBD1 is a possible D gene (6 bases). Germline values: CDR1 MNHNS, CDR2 SASEGT. The CDR3 is 15 residues long. Incomplete CDR3 DNA: TGTGCCAGCAGTGAGGGACACAACTCTGAAAACACC. This codes for CASSEGHNSENT. The full CDR3 sequence reads CASSEGHNSENTIYF.

The table lists this clone with a few counts. The CDR3 is cut off 3 residues early in the read; its end comes from the germline J gene. This sequence joins TRBV19 and TRBJ2-7; the D gene is possibly TRBD2 (7 bases). Trimming removed 4 bases at V and 3 bases at J, with 13 bases between. From germline, CDR1 is LNHDA and CDR2 SQIVND (reference sequence). CDR3 length: 14 residues. CDR3 sequence: CASSSAGARYEQYF. The DNA read from the CDR3 is TGTGCCAGTAGTAGTGCGGGGGCCCGCTACGAG.

This clone was observed at least ten times. Read sequence stops 3 residues before the CDR3 end, and the germline J gene provides the missing end. The chain has TRBV7-9 and TRBJ1-3; possible D gene TRBD1, 6 bases. Germline V CDR1 and CDR2: SEHNR, FQNEAQ (reference sequence). Trimming removed 1 base at V and 8 bases at J, with 9 bases between. The length of the CDR3 is 13 residues. Here the CDR3 reads CASSLVEGDTIYF. CDR3 bases read: TGTGCCAGCAGCTTAGTTGAGGGGGACACC.

This clone was seen many times. The read stops 3 residues short of the end of the CDR3; the missing end is completed from the germline J gene. The V and J genes are TRBV20-1 and TRBJ2-3, with 13 bases that match TRBD2. With V trimmed by 6 bases and J by 3 bases, 3 bases remained unmatched. CDR3 size: 14 residues. From germline, CDR1 is DFQATT and CDR2 SNEGSKA (reference sequence). CDR3 DNA (partial): TGCAGTGCATCGACTAGCGGGAGGACAGATACG. As protein: CSASTSGRTDT. The entire CDR3 protein is CSASTSGRTDTQYF.

This clone was seen ten or more times. CDR3 in amino acids: CASSPTGATNEKLFF. CDR3 bases read: TGTGCCAGCAGCCCGACAGGGGCAACTAATGAAAAA. V and J are TRBV11-2 and TRBJ1-4; 8 bases line up with TRBD1. Coverage ceases 3 residues before the CDR3 finishes, and the germline J gene fills in the end. J lost 0 bases, V lost 5 bases, and 2 bases had no gene match. CDR3 length equals 15 residues. In germline, CDR1 is SGHAT, CDR2 FQNNGV. Combining the CDR3 with reference TRBV11-2 and TRBJ1-4 gives the whole variable domain EAGVAQSPRYKIIEKRQSVAFWCNPISGHATLYWYQQILGQGPKLLIQFQNNGVVDDSQLPKDRFSAERLKGVDSTLKIQPAKLEDSAVYLCASSPTGATNEKLFFGSGTQLSVL.